The 11 T cell receptor beta chains in this list originate from one sample, sequenced in a study of CD8 T cells in ankylosing spondylitis. Each CDR3 protein gets one entry after TCRdb re-called the 5' RACE reads with MiXCR. This sample yields about 460,000 distinct CDR3 sequences, of which about 5% are seen a single time; roughly 3.3% belongs to the top ten. No antigen has been assigned to these receptors. General study findings and limits: Ankylosing spondylitis blood appeared to be characterized by a TCR beta motif of under 10 highly homologous variants.

Sequencing input: blood, either unsorted or a sorted T cell fraction (not recorded which). These receptors were obtained from a male donor with ankylosing spondylitis.

This clonotype was observed a few times. The V gene is TRBV6-5, the J gene TRBJ1-2, with TRBD1 matching over 8 bases. J gave up 3 bases and V 2 bases, and 5 bases lay outside the gene matches. CDR1 is MNHEY, CDR2 SVGAGI, per germline. The CDR3 runs to 15 residues. The CDR3 sequence is CASSYVAGGYYGYTF. The CDR3, as DNA: TGTGCCAGCAGTTACGTGGCAGGGGGCTACTATGGCTACACCTTC.

This clonotype was detected ten times or more. The CDR3 DNA reads TGTGCCAGCAGCTTAGATTGGCGGCCGGGTACGCAGTATTTT. It encodes CASSLDWRPGTQYF. This chain connects TRBV7-8 to TRBJ2-3; D is unclear. Germline values: CDR1 SGHVS, CDR2 FQNEAQ. Trimming took off 1 base at V and 8 bases at J, with 13 bases between the two ends. CDR3 size: 14 residues.

In its sample, this clonotype was seen many times. The chain has TRBV20-1 and TRBJ2-3; TRBD2 agrees at 7 bases. Trimming cost V 1 base and J 4 bases; bases outside gene matches: 8. This CDR3 spans 15 amino acids. The germline CDR1 and CDR2 sequences are DFQATT and SNEGSKA (reference sequence). CDR3 nucleotide sequence: TGCAGTGCTAGAGCGGGACTATTGTTGGCAGATACGCAGTATTTT. It yields the protein CSARAGLLLADTQYF.

This clonotype was observed many times. The chain combines TRBV29-1 with TRBJ1-2; 9 bases are a match to TRBD1. V shed 5 bases and J 8 bases; nucleotides not matched to a gene: 9. This CDR3 spans 13 amino acids. Germline V lookup: CDR1 SQVTM, CDR2 ANQGSEA. CDR3 in amino acids: CSVQPGQGSGYTF. For the CDR3, the DNA is TGCAGCGTTCAACCGGGACAGGGTTCCGGCTACACCTTC.

This clonotype was detected many times. The chain is built from TRBV29-1 and TRBJ1-1; tentatively, D is TRBD1 (5 bases). Germline-derived CDR1 and CDR2 are SQVTM and ANQGSEA. This CDR3 contains 12 residues. The V end lost 4 bases, the J end lost 11 bases, and 17 bases lay between the germline ends. The CDR3 reads CSVVKSGGGAFF. The CDR3, as DNA: TGCAGCGTTGTGAAGTCCGGGGGAGGGGCTTTCTTT.

This clonotype was recorded at least ten times. The chain has TRBV2 and TRBJ1-1; D is undetermined. This CDR3 is built from 13 residues. Trimming cost V 6 bases and J 6 bases, with 14 bases left between them. The germline gives CDR1 SNHLY, CDR2 FYNNEI. The CDR3 DNA reads TGTGCCAGCAGCGTGTATTTGGACGCTGAAGCTTTCTTT. Encoded protein: CASSVYLDAEAFF.

This clonotype was detected many times. The chain joins TRBV20-1 to TRBJ2-1; TRBD2 aligns across 15 bases. Per germline, CDR1 DFQATT and CDR2 SNEGSKA (reference sequence). The V segment lost 5 bases and the J segment 0 bases; nucleotides outside the gene matches: 8. The CDR3 spans 18 residues. CDR3 residues: CSAHRTSGRAISYNEQFF. CDR3 in DNA: TGCAGTGCTCATCGGACTAGCGGGAGGGCCATCTCCTACAATGAGCAGTTCTTC.

At least ten counts were recorded for this clonotype. The gene calls are TRBV12-3 or TRBV12-4 and TRBJ2-2; either TRBD1 or TRBD2 may fit D (6 bases each). V shed 5 bases and J shed 1 base, with 11 bases lying between them. The CDR3 has 15 residues. CDR3 bases: TGTGCCAGCAGTGGGAGGACAGTGAACACCGGGGAGCTGTTTTTT. This encodes CASSGRTVNTGELFF.

At least ten counts were recorded for this clonotype. The chain recombines TRBV29-1 with TRBJ2-1; no clear D gene. Between the trimmed V and J ends, which lost 5 bases and 2 bases, there was a span of 19 bases. This CDR3 is 16 amino acids long. CDR1 and CDR2 from the germline V gene are SQVTM and ANQGSEA. The CDR3 region has the DNA TGCAGCGTTCTGAGTAAGGGCGGACCAACCTACAATGAGCAGTTCTTC. It encodes CSVLSKGGPTYNEQFF.

The chain carries TRBV10-3 and TRBJ2-1; TRBD1 matches 7 bases. J lost 6 bases, V lost 0 bases, and 5 bases had no gene match. The CDR3 totals 15 residues. Looked up from germline, CDR1 is ENHRY and CDR2 is SYGVKD. The CDR3 reads CAISESRAGGNEQFF. The CDR3, as DNA: TGTGCCATCAGTGAGTCCCGGGCAGGGGGCAATGAGCAGTTCTTC.

The table lists this clonotype with many counts. This sequence joins TRBV9 and TRBJ2-3, with 7 bases aligning to TRBD1. The CDR3 loop spans 14 amino acids. Germline CDR1 reads SGDLS; CDR2 reads YYNGEE. Germline trimming cut 10 bases from V and 0 bases from J; bases unmatched to any gene: 8. The CDR3 loop reads CASRGLTSTDTQYF. The DNA of the CDR3 is TGTGCCTCAAGGGGGCTCACTAGCACAGATACGCAGTATTTT.